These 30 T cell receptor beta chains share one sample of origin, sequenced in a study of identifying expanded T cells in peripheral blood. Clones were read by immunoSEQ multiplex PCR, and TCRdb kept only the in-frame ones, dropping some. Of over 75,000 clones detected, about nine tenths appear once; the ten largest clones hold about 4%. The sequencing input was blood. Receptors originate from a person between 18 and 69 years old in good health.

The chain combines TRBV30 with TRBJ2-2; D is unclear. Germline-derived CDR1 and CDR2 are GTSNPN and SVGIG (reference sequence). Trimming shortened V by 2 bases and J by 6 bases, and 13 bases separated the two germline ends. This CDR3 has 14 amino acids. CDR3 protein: CAWSKTGRPGELFF. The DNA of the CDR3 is TGTGCCTGGAGTAAAACCGGACGGCCCGGGGAGCTGTTTTTT.

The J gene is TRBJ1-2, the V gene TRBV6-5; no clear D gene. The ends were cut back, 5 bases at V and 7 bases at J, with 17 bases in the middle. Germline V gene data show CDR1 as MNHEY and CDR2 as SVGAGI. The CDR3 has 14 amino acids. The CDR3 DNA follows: TGTGCCAGCAGTCGTGGTGGCCTCGGTGGTGGCTACACCTTC. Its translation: CASSRGGLGGGYTF.

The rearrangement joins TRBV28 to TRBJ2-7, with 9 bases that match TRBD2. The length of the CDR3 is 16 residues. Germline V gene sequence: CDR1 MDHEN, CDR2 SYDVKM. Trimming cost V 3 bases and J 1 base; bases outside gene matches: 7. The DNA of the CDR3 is TGTGCCAGCAGTTTTAAGCTAGCGGGGCTATCCTACGAGCAGTACTTC. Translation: CASSFKLAGLSYEQYF.

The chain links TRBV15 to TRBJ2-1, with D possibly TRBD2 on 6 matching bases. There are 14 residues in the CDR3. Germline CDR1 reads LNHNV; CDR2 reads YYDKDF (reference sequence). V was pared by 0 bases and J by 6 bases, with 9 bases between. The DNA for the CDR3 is TGTGCCACCAGCAGAGAGGGAGGCCCCAATGAGCAGTTCTTC. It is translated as CATSREGGPNEQFF.

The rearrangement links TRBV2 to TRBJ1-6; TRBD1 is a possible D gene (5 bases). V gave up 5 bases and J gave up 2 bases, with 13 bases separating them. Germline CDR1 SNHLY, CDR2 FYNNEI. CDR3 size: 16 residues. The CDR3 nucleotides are TGTGCCAGCAGTTTACAGGAATTGCCCTATAATTCACCCCTCCACTTT. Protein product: CASSLQELPYNSPLHF.

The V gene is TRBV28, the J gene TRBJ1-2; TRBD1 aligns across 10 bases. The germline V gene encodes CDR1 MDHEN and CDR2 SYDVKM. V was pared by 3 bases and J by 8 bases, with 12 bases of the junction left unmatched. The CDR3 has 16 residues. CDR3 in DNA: TGTGCCAGCAGTTTCGCCGGGACAGGGGCGACTAGCGGCTACACCTTC. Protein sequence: CASSFAGTGATSGYTF.

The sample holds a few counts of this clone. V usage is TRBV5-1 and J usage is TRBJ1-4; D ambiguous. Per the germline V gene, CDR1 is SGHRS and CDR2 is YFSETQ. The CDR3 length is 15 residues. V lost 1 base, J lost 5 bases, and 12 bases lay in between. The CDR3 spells CASSLYADKNEKLFF. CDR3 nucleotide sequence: TGCGCCAGCAGCTTGTATGCGGATAAGAATGAAAAACTGTTTTTT.

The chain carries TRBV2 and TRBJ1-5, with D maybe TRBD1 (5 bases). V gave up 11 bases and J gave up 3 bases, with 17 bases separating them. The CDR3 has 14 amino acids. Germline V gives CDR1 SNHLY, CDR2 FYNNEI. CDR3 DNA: TGTGCCTCAGCCCGGGGGAGGGTCAATCAGCCCCAGCATTTT. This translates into CASARGRVNQPQHF.

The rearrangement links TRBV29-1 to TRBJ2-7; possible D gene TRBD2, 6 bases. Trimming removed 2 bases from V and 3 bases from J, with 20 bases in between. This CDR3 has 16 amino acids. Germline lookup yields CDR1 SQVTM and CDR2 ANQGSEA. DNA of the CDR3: TGCAGCGTTGAAAGTCCGACGGGGGTGGGATTCTACGAGCAGTACTTC. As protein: CSVESPTGVGFYEQYF.

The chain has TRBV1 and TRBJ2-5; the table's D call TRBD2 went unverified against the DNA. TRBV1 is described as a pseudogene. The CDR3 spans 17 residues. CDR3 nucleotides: TGCACCAGCAGCCCCGGACTAGCGGGAGGCGTCGGGGAGACCCAGTACTTC. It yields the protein CTSSPGLAGGVGETQYF.

For the CDR3, the DNA is TGTGCCAGCAGCCTACTAGCGGGACGTTACAATGAGCAGTTCTTC. It translates to CASSLLAGRYNEQFF. This sequence joins TRBV5-4 and TRBJ2-1; TRBD2 aligns across 10 bases. This CDR3 comprises 15 residues. CDR1 and CDR2 (germline): SGHNT, YYREEE (reference sequence). Trimming removed 4 bases from V and 4 bases from J; junction bases left unmatched: 5.

CDR3 nucleotide sequence: TGTGCCACCAGCAGAGATTCCGGCCTTATCTCCTACGAGCAGTACTTC. Translation gives CATSRDSGLISYEQYF. The chain carries TRBV15 and TRBJ2-7; D is uncertain. The germline V gene has CDR1 LNHNV and CDR2 YYDKDF (reference sequence). Trimming cost V 0 bases and J 0 bases, with 12 bases left between them. This CDR3 contains 16 residues. Together with reference TRBV15 and TRBJ2-7, the CDR3 gives the full variable domain: DAMVIQNPRYQVTQFGKPVTLSCSQTLNHNVMYWYQQKSSQAPKLLFHYYDKDFNNEADTPDNFQSRRPNTSFCFLDIRSPGLGDTAMYLCATSRDSGLISYEQYFGPGTRLTVT.

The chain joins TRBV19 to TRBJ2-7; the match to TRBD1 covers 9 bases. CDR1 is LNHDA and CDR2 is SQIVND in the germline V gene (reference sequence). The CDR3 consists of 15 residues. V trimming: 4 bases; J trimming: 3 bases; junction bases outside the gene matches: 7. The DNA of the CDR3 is TGTGCCAGTAGTACGCAGACAGGGGGAAGCTACGAGCAGTACTTC. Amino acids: CASSTQTGGSYEQYF.

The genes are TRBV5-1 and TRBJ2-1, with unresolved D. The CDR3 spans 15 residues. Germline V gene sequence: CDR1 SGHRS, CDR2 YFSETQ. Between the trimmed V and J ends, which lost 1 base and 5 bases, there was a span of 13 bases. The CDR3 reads CASSLYVVPHNEQFF. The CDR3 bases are TGCGCCAGCAGCTTGTATGTGGTCCCCCACAATGAGCAGTTCTTC.

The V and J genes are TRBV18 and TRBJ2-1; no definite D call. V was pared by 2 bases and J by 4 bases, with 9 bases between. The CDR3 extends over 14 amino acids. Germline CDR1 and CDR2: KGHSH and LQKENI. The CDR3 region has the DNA TGTGCCAGCTCACCAATAGCTTCTTACAATGAGCAGTTCTTC. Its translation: CASSPIASYNEQFF.

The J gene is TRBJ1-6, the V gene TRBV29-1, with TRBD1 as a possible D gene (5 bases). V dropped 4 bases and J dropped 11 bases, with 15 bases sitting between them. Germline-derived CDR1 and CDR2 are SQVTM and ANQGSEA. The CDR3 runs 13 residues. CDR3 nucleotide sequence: TGCAGCGTTGTCTCTGGACCGACAGCACCCCTCCACTTT. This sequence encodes CSVVSGPTAPLHF.

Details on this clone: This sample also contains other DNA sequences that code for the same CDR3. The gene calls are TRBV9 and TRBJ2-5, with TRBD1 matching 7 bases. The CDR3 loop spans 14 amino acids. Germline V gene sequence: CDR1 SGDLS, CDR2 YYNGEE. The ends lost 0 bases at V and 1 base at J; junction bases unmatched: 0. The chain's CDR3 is CASSVGTGQETQYF. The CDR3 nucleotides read TGTGCCAGCAGCGTAGGGACAGGCCAAGAGACCCAGTACTTC.

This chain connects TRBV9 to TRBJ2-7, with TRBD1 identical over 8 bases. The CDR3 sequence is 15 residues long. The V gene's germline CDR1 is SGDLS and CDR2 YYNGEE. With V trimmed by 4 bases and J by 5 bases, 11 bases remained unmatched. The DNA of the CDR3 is TGTGCCAGCAGCCTCTCCGGGACAGGCGTGAACGAGCAGTACTTC. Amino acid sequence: CASSLSGTGVNEQYF.

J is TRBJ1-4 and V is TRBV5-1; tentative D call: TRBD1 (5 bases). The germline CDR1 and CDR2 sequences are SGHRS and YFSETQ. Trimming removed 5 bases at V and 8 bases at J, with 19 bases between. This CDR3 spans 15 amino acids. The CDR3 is CASSKTGAEEEKLFF. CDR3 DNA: TGCGCCAGCAGTAAAACAGGCGCTGAGGAGGAAAAACTGTTTTTT.

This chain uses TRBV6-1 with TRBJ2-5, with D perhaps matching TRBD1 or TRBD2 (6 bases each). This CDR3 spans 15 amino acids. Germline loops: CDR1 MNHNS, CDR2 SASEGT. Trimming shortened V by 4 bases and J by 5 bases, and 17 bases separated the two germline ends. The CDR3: CASSVRGAPRETQYF. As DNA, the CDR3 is TGTGCCAGCAGTGTAAGGGGGGCCCCCCGGGAGACCCAGTACTTC.

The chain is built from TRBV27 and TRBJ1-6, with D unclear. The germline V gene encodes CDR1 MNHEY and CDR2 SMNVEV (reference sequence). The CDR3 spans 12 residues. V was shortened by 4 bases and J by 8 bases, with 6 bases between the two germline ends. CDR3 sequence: CASSYRDSPLHF. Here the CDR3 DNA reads TGTGCCAGCAGTTATAGGGATTCACCCCTCCACTTT.

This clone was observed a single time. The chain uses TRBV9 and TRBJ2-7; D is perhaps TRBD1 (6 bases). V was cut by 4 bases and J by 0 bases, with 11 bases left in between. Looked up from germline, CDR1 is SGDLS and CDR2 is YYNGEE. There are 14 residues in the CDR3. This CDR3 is CASSKTGNSYEQYF. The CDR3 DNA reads TGTGCCAGCAGCAAGACAGGCAACTCCTACGAGCAGTACTTC.

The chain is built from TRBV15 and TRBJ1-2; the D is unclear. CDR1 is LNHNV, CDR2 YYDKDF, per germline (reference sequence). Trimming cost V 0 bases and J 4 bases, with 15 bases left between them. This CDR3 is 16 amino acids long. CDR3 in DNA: TGTGCCACCAGCAGAGATTTCTTTCGGGGAAGCTATGGCTACACCTTC. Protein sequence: CATSRDFFRGSYGYTF.

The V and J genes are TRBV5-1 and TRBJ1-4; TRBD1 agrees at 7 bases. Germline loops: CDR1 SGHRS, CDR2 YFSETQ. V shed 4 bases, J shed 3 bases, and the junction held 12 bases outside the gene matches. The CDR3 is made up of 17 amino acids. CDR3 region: CASSPVPTGSANEKLFF. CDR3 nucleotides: TGCGCCAGCAGCCCAGTTCCGACAGGGTCGGCTAATGAAAAACTGTTTTTT.

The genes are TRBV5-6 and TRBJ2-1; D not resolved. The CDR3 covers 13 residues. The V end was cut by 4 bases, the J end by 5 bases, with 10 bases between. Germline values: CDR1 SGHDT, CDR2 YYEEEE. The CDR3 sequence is CASSVTGNNEQFF. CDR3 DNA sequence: TGTGCCAGCAGCGTGACCGGCAACAATGAGCAGTTCTTC.

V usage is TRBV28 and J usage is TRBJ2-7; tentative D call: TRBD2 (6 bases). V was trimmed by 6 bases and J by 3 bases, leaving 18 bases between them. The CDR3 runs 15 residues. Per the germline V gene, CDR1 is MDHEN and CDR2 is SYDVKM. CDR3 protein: CASRPGREGDYEQYF. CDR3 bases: TGTGCCAGCAGACCCGGGAGAGAGGGCGACTACGAGCAGTACTTC.

CDR3 sequence (DNA): TGTGCCAGCAGTCCGGGGGTACGACAGCCCCAGCATTTT. It is translated as CASSPGVRQPQHF. The chain employs TRBV2 and TRBJ1-5, with D tentatively TRBD1 (5 bases). V shed 5 bases and J shed 7 bases, with 12 bases lying between them. The CDR3 covers 13 residues. Germline V gene lookup returns CDR1 SNHLY and CDR2 FYNNEI.

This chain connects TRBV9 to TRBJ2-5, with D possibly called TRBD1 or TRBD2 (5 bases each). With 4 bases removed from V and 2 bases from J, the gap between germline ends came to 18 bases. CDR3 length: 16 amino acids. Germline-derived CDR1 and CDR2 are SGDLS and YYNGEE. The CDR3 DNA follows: TGTGCCAGCAGCACTCCAACCAGGGACGAACAAGAGACCCAGTACTTC. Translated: CASSTPTRDEQETQYF.

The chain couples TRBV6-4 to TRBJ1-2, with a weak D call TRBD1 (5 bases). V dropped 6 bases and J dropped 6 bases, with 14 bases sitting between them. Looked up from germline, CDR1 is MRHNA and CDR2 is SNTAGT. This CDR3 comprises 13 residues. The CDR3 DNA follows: TGTGCCAGCAGCGGGGGAGAAGGGAATGGCTACACCTTC. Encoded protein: CASSGGEGNGYTF.

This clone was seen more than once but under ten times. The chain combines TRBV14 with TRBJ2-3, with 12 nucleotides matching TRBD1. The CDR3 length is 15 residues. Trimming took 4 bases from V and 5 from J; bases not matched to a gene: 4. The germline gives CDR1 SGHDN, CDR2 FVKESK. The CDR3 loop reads CASSRDRGLLDTQYF. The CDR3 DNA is TGTGCCAGCAGCCGGGACAGGGGGCTTTTAGATACGCAGTATTTT.